Following are 21 T cell receptor beta chains from one sample sequenced in a study of Ad26.COV2.S vaccination and SARS-CoV-2 variants. The repertoire was sequenced with immunoSEQ multiplex PCR; TCRdb's copy has only in-frame clones and lacks some. The table has hundreds of thousands of clones, 80% to 90% seen once. Treatment given: roughly 20 received Ad26.COV2.S at low or high dose, single or two shots; 5 received placebo; per-sample allocation not given. Material that was analyzed had been drawn on day 63 after the first vaccine or placebo injection. Sequenced material: peripheral blood, taken in a trial of Ad26.COV2.S vaccine versus placebo. These receptors came from a person aged 18-65 years who received the Ad26.COV2.S COVID-19 vaccine or a placebo.

This chain links TRBV30 with TRBJ1-1; tentatively, D is TRBD1 (5 bases). Germline CDR1 GTSNPN, CDR2 SVGIG (reference sequence). Between the trimmed V and J ends, which lost 0 bases and 3 bases, there was a span of 14 bases. The CDR3 covers 15 residues. CDR3 region: CAWSVREGWYTEAFF. CDR3 bases: TGTGCCTGGAGTGTACGGGAGGGGTGGTACACTGAAGCTTTCTTT.

This chain uses TRBV10-3 with TRBJ2-7; D is undetermined. Trimming took 6 bases from V and 7 from J, leaving 19 bases between them. Germline V gives CDR1 ENHRY, CDR2 SYGVKD. This CDR3 is built from 14 residues. The CDR3 nucleotides read TGTGCCATCAGAGATACGGGTCCTTCAGGAGAGCAGTACGTC. Its protein is CAIRDTGPSGEQYV.

The CDR3: CASSRDKRVTGELFF. DNA for the CDR3: TGTGCCAGCAGCCGGGACAAGCGGGTCACCGGGGAGCTGTTTTTT. J is TRBJ2-2 and V is TRBV7-2; D might be TRBD1 or TRBD2, each matching 6 bases. The CDR3 has 15 residues. Germline CDR1 SGHTA, CDR2 FQGNSA. V dropped 5 bases and J dropped 4 bases, with 14 bases sitting between them.

The V call is TRBV5-8, the J call TRBJ1-4; D uncertain. CDR1 is SGHTS, CDR2 YDEGEE, per germline. The CDR3 runs to 14 residues. V was clipped by 6 bases and J by 8 bases, with 17 bases between them. The DNA of the CDR3 is TGTGCCAGCAAAAGAACAGCCGGAACCGAAAAACTGTTTTTT. It codes for CASKRTAGTEKLFF.

V usage is TRBV20-1 and J usage is TRBJ1-2; D is perhaps TRBD1 (6 bases). From germline, CDR1 is DFQATT and CDR2 SNEGSKA (reference sequence). The V end was cut by 3 bases, the J end by 3 bases, with 8 bases between. This CDR3 region has 12 residues. The CDR3 loop reads CSASRGDYGYTF. CDR3 coding DNA: TGCAGTGCTAGTAGGGGGGACTATGGCTACACCTTC.

DNA of the CDR3: TGTGCCAGCAGCTTCCAGGGGGGGGAGCTGTTTTTT. Amino acid sequence: CASSFQGGELFF. V gene TRBV9 combines with J gene TRBJ2-2; tentatively, D is TRBD1 (6 bases). The CDR3 covers 12 residues. Germline values: CDR1 SGDLS, CDR2 YYNGEE. Trimming cost V 4 bases and J 8 bases, with 9 bases left between them.

The CDR3 DNA follows: TGTGCCAGCAGCTCCAGAGATTACTTGGATACGCAGTATTTT. The encoded protein is CASSSRDYLDTQYF. This chain links TRBV7-9 with TRBJ2-3; no clear D gene. The CDR3 extends over 14 amino acids. The ends were cut back, 4 bases at V and 6 bases at J, with 14 bases in the middle. Per germline, CDR1 SEHNR and CDR2 FQNEAQ (reference sequence). Full variable domain (remainder filled in from reference TRBV7-9 and TRBJ2-3): DTGVSQNPRHKITKRGQNVTFRCDPISEHNRLYWYRQTLGQGPEFLTYFQNEAQLEKSRLLSDRFSAERPKGSFSTLEIQRTEQGDSAMYLCASSSRDYLDTQYFGPGTRLTVL.

The chain joins TRBV6-2 or TRBV6-3 to TRBJ2-1, with 14 bases that match TRBD2. Trimming at V came to 5 bases and at J to 4 bases, leaving 13 bases not matched to a gene. CDR1 and CDR2 from the germline V gene are MNHEY and SVGEGT. The CDR3 has 19 residues. The CDR3 sequence is CASSLPLGLAGVLYNEQFF. CDR3 nucleotide sequence: TGTGCCAGCAGTCTCCCGCTGGGACTAGCGGGAGTCTTATACAATGAGCAGTTCTTC.

The chain employs TRBV12-3 or TRBV12-4 and TRBJ2-7; D gene uncertain. The CDR3 runs 13 residues. The V and J ends lost 0 bases and 4 bases respectively, with 7 bases between them. Here the CDR3 DNA reads TGTGCCAGCAGTTTAGCGCGACCGTACGAGCAGTACTTC. Amino acid sequence: CASSLARPYEQYF.

CDR3 sequence reads: CASSVDSGNTIYF. DNA for the CDR3: TGTGCCAGCAGTGTAGACTCTGGAAACACCATATATTTT. The chain links TRBV25-1 to TRBJ1-3; D remains unclear. This CDR3 has 13 residues. The V gene's germline CDR1 is MGHDK and CDR2 SYGVNS. V lost 4 bases and J lost 0, with 4 bases in between.

The rearrangement uses TRBV5-1 and TRBJ2-7, with D tentatively TRBD2 (6 bases). Germline CDR1 and CDR2: SGHRS and YFSETQ. This CDR3 is 14 amino acids long. Trimming shortened V by 0 bases and J by 3 bases, and 10 bases separated the two germline ends. The CDR3 spells CASSLAGGNYEQYF. The CDR3 DNA follows: TGCGCCAGCAGCTTGGCAGGCGGGAACTACGAGCAGTACTTC.

The rearrangement joins TRBV3-1 (or the pseudogene TRBV3-2) to TRBJ2-5, with TRBD2 identical over 11 bases. Germline lookup yields CDR1 LGHDT and CDR2 YNNKEL (reference sequence). The CDR3 has 17 residues. Germline trimming cut 2 bases from V and 4 bases from J; bases unmatched to any gene: 9. The DNA for the CDR3 is TGTGCCAGCAGCCAATCCCTGGGGCTAGCGGGAGGAGAGACCCAGTACTTC. This translates into CASSQSLGLAGGETQYF.

The rearrangement links TRBV30 to TRBJ1-5; 11 bases match TRBD1. The CDR3 totals 17 residues. V lost 4 bases, J lost 0 bases, and 8 bases stayed unmatched. Germline V gene lookup returns CDR1 GTSNPN and CDR2 SVGIG (reference sequence). This CDR3 is CAWNGQGAQTSNQPQHF. As DNA, the CDR3 is TGTGCCTGGAACGGACAGGGGGCGCAGACTAGCAATCAGCCCCAGCATTTT.

This chain joins TRBV7-9 and TRBJ1-3; D is undetermined. Germline CDR1 and CDR2: SEHNR and FQNEAQ (reference sequence). The ends were cut back, 3 bases at V and 8 bases at J, with 5 bases in the middle. CDR3 length: 11 residues. The CDR3, as DNA: TGTGCCAGCAGCTTCCGGGACACCATATATTTT. Its protein product is CASSFRDTIYF.

This clone was seen a single time. The genes are TRBV6-1 and TRBJ1-2; TRBD1 might be the D (5 bases). There are 14 residues in the CDR3. Trimming removed 0 bases from V and 5 bases from J, with 10 bases in between. Germline assignment: CDR1 MNHNS and CDR2 SASEGT. CDR3 residues: CASSEASTVYGYTF. The CDR3 DNA reads as TGTGCCAGCAGTGAAGCATCGACAGTATATGGCTACACCTTC.

The CDR3 DNA is TGTGCCAGCAGTCGCTACCGCAATGGGGCCCTACAAGAGACCCAGTACTTC. Translation: CASSRYRNGALQETQYF. This chain joins TRBV27 and TRBJ2-5, with D possibly being TRBD1 (5 bases). Germline CDR1 and CDR2: MNHEY and SMNVEV (reference sequence). This CDR3 contains 17 residues. V was pared by 5 bases and J by 2 bases, with 21 bases between.

The rearrangement joins TRBV2 to TRBJ2-7, with D maybe TRBD1 (5 bases). Per germline, CDR1 SNHLY and CDR2 FYNNEI. Trimming removed 9 bases at V and 0 bases at J, with 12 bases between. This CDR3 has 13 residues. CDR3 sequence: CASNWGISYEQYV. CDR3 in DNA: TGTGCCAGTAATTGGGGCATCTCCTACGAGCAGTACGTC.

The chain joins TRBV2 to TRBJ2-2; no clear D gene. Germline-derived CDR1 and CDR2 are SNHLY and FYNNEI. The CDR3 contains 14 residues. Trimming removed 8 bases at V and 2 bases at J, with 12 bases between. CDR3: CASSSILNTGELFF. The DNA of the CDR3 is TGTGCCAGCTCCTCCATTCTAAACACCGGGGAGCTGTTTTTT.

The chain has TRBV14 and TRBJ1-1; D gene uncertain. The CDR3 contains 13 residues. V lost 0 bases to trimming and J lost 0 bases, with 2 bases between them. CDR1 and CDR2 (germline): SGHDN, FVKESK. This CDR3 reads CASSQDMNTEAFF. CDR3 bases: TGTGCCAGCAGCCAAGACATGAACACTGAAGCTTTCTTT.

The V and J genes are TRBV29-1 and TRBJ2-7; TRBD2 is a possible D gene (6 bases). The CDR3 sequence is 11 residues long. Germline values: CDR1 SQVTM, CDR2 ANQGSEA. V was cut by 7 bases and J by 6 bases, with 13 bases left in between. Here the CDR3 reads CSAWGDSEQYV. The DNA for the CDR3 is TGCAGCGCCTGGGGGGATTCCGAGCAGTACGTC.

This clone was recorded once. V usage is TRBV27 and J usage is TRBJ1-1; tentatively, D is TRBD1 (5 bases). V was cut by 7 bases and J by 10 bases, with 22 bases left in between. The CDR3 has 14 residues. The germline V gene has CDR1 MNHEY and CDR2 SMNVEV (reference sequence). The CDR3 nucleotides are TGTGCCAGCACGGATCGTGCAGGCGGGGCGGGAGCTTTCTTT. Encoded protein: CASTDRAGGAGAFF.